This T cell receptor beta chain originates from a study of T cell responses to AZD1222 COVID-19 vaccine. Samples with a second dose at about 4 or about 12 weeks were pooled together. With regard to this clone: Antigen unknown.

The data were produced by immunoSEQ multiplex PCR, yet TCRdb's version contains in-frame clones alone and is incomplete. The sample contains under 150,000 clones, over 85% of which appear only once. CDR1 and CDR2 (germline): KGHSH, LQKENI. The V gene lost 6 bases and the J gene lost 9 bases, with 15 bases spanning the gap. The CDR3 has 14 residues. Whole-study findings and limits: The study reported that nearly half of spike-specific TCRs target unmutated variant regions.

The chain carries TRBV18 and TRBJ1-6, with a tentative D call TRBD1 (5 bases). The clonotype originates from an adult who received the AZD1222 COVID-19 vaccine. Sequencing used peripheral blood, obtained 28 days after the second AZD1222 dose. The CDR3 protein is CASSEGEWVSPLHF. The CDR3 bases are TGTGCCAGCTCTGAAGGGGAGTGGGTTTCACCCCTCCACTTT.